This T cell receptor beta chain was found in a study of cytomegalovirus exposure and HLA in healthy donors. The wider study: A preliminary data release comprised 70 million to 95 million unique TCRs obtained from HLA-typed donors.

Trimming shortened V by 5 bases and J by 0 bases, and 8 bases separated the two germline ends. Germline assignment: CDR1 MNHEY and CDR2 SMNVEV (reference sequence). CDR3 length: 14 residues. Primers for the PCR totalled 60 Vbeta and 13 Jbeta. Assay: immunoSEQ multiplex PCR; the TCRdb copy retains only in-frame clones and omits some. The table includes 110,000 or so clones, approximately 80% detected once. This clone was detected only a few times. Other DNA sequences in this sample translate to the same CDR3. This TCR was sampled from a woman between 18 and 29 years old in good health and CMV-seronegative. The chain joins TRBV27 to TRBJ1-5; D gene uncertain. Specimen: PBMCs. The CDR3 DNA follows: TGTGCCAGCAGTCCCTACTCTAGCAATCAGCCCCAGCATTTT. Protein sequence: CASSPYSSNQPQHF.